A selection of T cell receptor beta chains follows, all from one sample in a study of vaccination and CD4 T cells after COVID-19. Their cognate antigens are unknown. MiXCR was run by TCRdb on the PCR reads, yielding one entry per CDR3 protein. The profile shows roughly 12,000 distinct CDR3 sequences, approximately 81% of them singletons. The sample in question was CD4+ T cells from blood, cultured in vitro, obtained after SARS-CoV-2 vaccination. These receptors all come from a human donor who received a COVID-19 vaccine. Each CDR3 is given with its conserved first and last residue. D genes are given only for firm matches. Clone size, where shown, is once, few, many, or a class for clones that have expanded.

j_gene: TRBJ1-2
v_gene: TRBV30
d_gene: .
abundance: .
CDR3aa: CAWRPSQGSGYTF
CDR3nt: TGTGCCTGGAGGCCTTCGCAGGGAAGCGGCTACACCTTC

j_gene: TRBJ2-5
v_gene: TRBV11-3
d_gene: TRBD1
abundance: .
CDR3aa: CASSLVVATGSQETQYF
CDR3nt: TGTGCCAGCAGCTTAGTGGTTGCGACAGGGTCCCAAGAGACCCAGTACTTC

j_gene: TRBJ1-6
v_gene: TRBV20-1
d_gene: TRBD1
abundance: few
CDR3aa: CSARPNRGGDNSPLHF
CDR3nt: TGCAGTGCTAGACCTAACAGGGGAGGTGATAATTCACCCCTCCACTTT

j_gene: TRBJ2-5
v_gene: TRBV7-9
d_gene: .
abundance: .
CDR3aa: CASSYRDQQETQYF
CDR3nt: TGTGCCAGCAGCTACCGGGACCAACAAGAGACCCAGTACTTC

j_gene: TRBJ1-3
v_gene: TRBV30
d_gene: .
abundance: .
CDR3aa: CAWSVLGDGGNTIYF
CDR3nt: TGTGCCTGGAGTGTACTGGGTGACGGTGGAAACACCATATATTTT

j_gene: TRBJ1-1
v_gene: TRBV6-1
d_gene: TRBD1
abundance: .
CDR3aa: CASSNRGNTEAFF
CDR3nt: TGTGCCAGCAGCAACAGGGGGAACACTGAAGCTTTCTTT

j_gene: TRBJ2-3
v_gene: TRBV7-8
d_gene: TRBD1
abundance: few
CDR3aa: CASSLVQGRSTDTQYF
CDR3nt: TGTGCCAGCAGCTTAGTACAGGGGCGCAGCACAGATACGCAGTATTTT

j_gene: TRBJ1-2
v_gene: TRBV12-3/TRBV12-4
d_gene: TRBD1
abundance: .
CDR3aa: CASSQRDRESYGYTF
CDR3nt: TGTGCCAGCAGTCAAAGAGACAGGGAAAGCTATGGCTACACCTTC

j_gene: TRBJ2-4
v_gene: TRBV10-1
d_gene: TRBD1
abundance: .
CDR3aa: CASSGTGGEQYF
CDR3nt: TGCGCCAGCAGTGGGACAGGGGGCGAACAGTACTTC

j_gene: TRBJ1-6
v_gene: TRBV6-1
d_gene: .
abundance: .
CDR3aa: CASSGLPNSPLHF
CDR3nt: TGTGCCAGCAGTGGGCTCCCTAATTCACCCCTCCACTTT

j_gene: TRBJ2-1
v_gene: TRBV14
d_gene: TRBD2
abundance: .
CDR3aa: CASSQDRTGGLSHNEQFF
CDR3nt: TGTGCCAGCAGCCAAGATCGGACGGGGGGGCTTAGTCACAATGAGCAGTTCTTC

j_gene: TRBJ2-7
v_gene: TRBV10-2
d_gene: TRBD1
abundance: .
CDR3aa: CASTGQVIYEQYF
CDR3nt: TGCGCCAGCACGGGACAGGTAATATACGAGCAGTACTTC

j_gene: TRBJ1-5
v_gene: TRBV6-1
d_gene: .
abundance: .
CDR3aa: CASWGFRQPQHF
CDR3nt: TGTGCCAGCTGGGGGTTTCGTCAGCCCCAGCATTTT

j_gene: TRBJ1-1
v_gene: TRBV15
d_gene: TRBD1
abundance: .
CDR3aa: CATSRDGTAGTEAFF
CDR3nt: TGTGCCACCAGCAGAGATGGGACAGCCGGCACTGAAGCTTTCTTT

j_gene: TRBJ1-5
v_gene: TRBV19
d_gene: .
abundance: .
CDR3aa: CASSQRQAGNQPQHF
CDR3nt: TGTGCCAGTAGTCAGAGACAGGCGGGCAATCAGCCCCAGCATTTT

j_gene: TRBJ2-2
v_gene: TRBV12-3/TRBV12-4
d_gene: .
abundance: .
CDR3aa: CASSPRGRTGELFF
CDR3nt: TGTGCCAGCAGCCCCAGAGGCCGAACCGGGGAGCTGTTTTTT

j_gene: TRBJ2-1
v_gene: TRBV19
d_gene: TRBD1
abundance: .
CDR3aa: CASRARFGTGTPHEQFF
CDR3nt: TGTGCCAGTAGGGCGCGGTTCGGGACAGGGACCCCACATGAGCAGTTCTTC

j_gene: TRBJ2-2
v_gene: TRBV7-2
d_gene: .
abundance: .
CDR3aa: CASSLAIGELFF
CDR3nt: TGTGCCAGCAGCTTAGCTATCGGGGAGCTGTTTTTT

j_gene: TRBJ2-5
v_gene: TRBV6-5
d_gene: TRBD2
abundance: .
CDR3aa: CASSFLAGAGETQYF
CDR3nt: TGTGCCAGCAGTTTCCTAGCGGGGGCAGGAGAGACCCAGTACTTC

j_gene: TRBJ1-1
v_gene: TRBV19
d_gene: .
abundance: .
CDR3aa: CATGRMNTEAFF
CDR3nt: TGTGCCACCGGACGGATGAACACTGAAGCTTTCTTT

j_gene: TRBJ2-3
v_gene: TRBV12-3/TRBV12-4
d_gene: TRBD2
abundance: .
CDR3aa: CASSLYSGGSTDTQYF
CDR3nt: TGTGCCAGCAGTTTATATAGCGGGGGGAGCACAGATACGCAGTATTTT

j_gene: TRBJ1-2
v_gene: TRBV30
d_gene: TRBD1
abundance: .
CDR3aa: CAWSPPYRGFGYTF
CDR3nt: TGTGCCTGGAGTCCTCCTTACAGGGGTTTTGGCTACACCTTC

j_gene: TRBJ2-3
v_gene: TRBV7-8
d_gene: TRBD2
abundance: .
CDR3aa: CASSLVAGQDTDTQYF
CDR3nt: TGTGCCAGCAGCTTAGTAGCGGGGCAGGACACAGATACGCAGTATTTT

j_gene: TRBJ1-5
v_gene: TRBV7-4
d_gene: .
abundance: .
CDR3aa: CASIQGHNSNQPQHF
CDR3nt: TGTGCCAGCATCCAAGGGCACAATAGCAATCAGCCCCAGCATTTT

j_gene: TRBJ1-1
v_gene: TRBV20-1
d_gene: TRBD1
abundance: .
CDR3aa: CSASPGTGPNTEAFF
CDR3nt: TGCAGTGCTAGTCCCGGGACAGGGCCTAACACTGAAGCTTTCTTT

j_gene: TRBJ1-5
v_gene: TRBV5-6
d_gene: .
abundance: .
CDR3aa: CASSLRGGSQPQHF
CDR3nt: TGTGCCAGCAGCTTGCGGGGTGGGAGTCAGCCCCAGCATTTT

j_gene: TRBJ1-6
v_gene: TRBV20-1
d_gene: TRBD1
abundance: .
CDR3aa: CSARRDRGYSPLHF
CDR3nt: TGCAGTGCTCGCCGGGACAGGGGGTATTCACCCCTCCACTTT

j_gene: TRBJ1-1
v_gene: TRBV30
d_gene: .
abundance: .
CDR3aa: CAWTIRTTEAFF
CDR3nt: TGTGCCTGGACTATACGGACCACTGAAGCTTTCTTT

j_gene: TRBJ1-1
v_gene: TRBV5-1
d_gene: .
abundance: .
CDR3aa: CASSPGHENTEAFF
CDR3nt: TGCGCCAGCAGCCCAGGACACGAGAACACTGAAGCTTTCTTT

j_gene: TRBJ1-1
v_gene: TRBV5-1
d_gene: .
abundance: .
CDR3aa: CASSFLRGRNTEAFF
CDR3nt: TGCGCCAGCAGCTTTCTTCGGGGCCGGAACACTGAAGCTTTCTTT

j_gene: TRBJ2-5
v_gene: TRBV24-1
d_gene: .
abundance: few
CDR3aa: CATSDPDETQYF
CDR3nt: TGTGCCACCAGTGATCCCGATGAGACCCAGTACTTC

j_gene: TRBJ2-3
v_gene: TRBV7-9
d_gene: TRBD2
abundance: once
CDR3aa: CASSLAAGNTDTQYF
CDR3nt: TGTGCCAGCAGCTTAGCAGCGGGGAACACAGATACGCAGTATTTT

j_gene: TRBJ1-5
v_gene: TRBV7-9
d_gene: .
abundance: medium-sized
CDR3aa: CASSLDNQPQHF
CDR3nt: TGTGCCAGCAGCTTAGATAATCAGCCCCAGCATTTT

j_gene: TRBJ1-1
v_gene: TRBV20-1
d_gene: .
abundance: .
CDR3aa: CSARDSEGRRNTEAFF
CDR3nt: TGCAGTGCTAGAGATTCAGAGGGCAGGAGGAACACTGAAGCTTTCTTT

j_gene: TRBJ1-3
v_gene: TRBV7-9
d_gene: .
abundance: few
CDR3aa: CASNPGAPSGNTIYF
CDR3nt: TGTGCCAGCAACCCGGGTGCTCCCTCTGGAAACACCATATATTTT

j_gene: TRBJ2-3
v_gene: TRBV20-1
d_gene: TRBD2
abundance: .
CDR3aa: CSASPSGGTDTQYF
CDR3nt: TGCAGTGCTAGTCCTAGCGGGGGCACAGATACGCAGTATTTT

j_gene: TRBJ1-1
v_gene: TRBV10-3
d_gene: .
abundance: .
CDR3aa: CAISESGFEAFF
CDR3nt: TGTGCCATCAGTGAGTCGGGTTTCGAAGCTTTCTTT

j_gene: TRBJ2-7
v_gene: TRBV24-1
d_gene: .
abundance: .
CDR3aa: CATSDPHKSYEQYF
CDR3nt: TGTGCCACCAGTGATCCACACAAGTCCTACGAGCAGTACTTC

j_gene: TRBJ1-2
v_gene: TRBV24-1
d_gene: TRBD1
abundance: .
CDR3aa: CATRAGQGNYGYTF
CDR3nt: TGTGCCACCCGGGCGGGACAGGGTAACTATGGCTACACCTTC

j_gene: TRBJ2-1
v_gene: TRBV20-1
d_gene: .
abundance: .
CDR3aa: CSARDLGPRGSEQFF
CDR3nt: TGCAGTGCTAGAGATCTCGGACCGCGAGGGTCGGAGCAGTTCTTC

j_gene: TRBJ1-2
v_gene: TRBV2
d_gene: .
abundance: .
CDR3aa: CASSDRVYGYTF
CDR3nt: TGTGCCAGCAGTGACAGGGTCTATGGCTACACCTTC

j_gene: TRBJ2-7
v_gene: TRBV30
d_gene: .
abundance: .
CDR3aa: CAWSVRDVRDYEQYF
CDR3nt: TGTGCCTGGAGTGTTCGGGACGTCCGAGATTACGAGCAGTACTTC

j_gene: TRBJ1-3
v_gene: TRBV30
d_gene: .
abundance: .
CDR3aa: CAWSVTGTGNTIYF
CDR3nt: TGTGCCTGGAGTGTTACAGGGACTGGAAACACCATATATTTT

j_gene: TRBJ2-5
v_gene: TRBV7-6
d_gene: TRBD2
abundance: .
CDR3aa: CASSSSGGAVETQYF
CDR3nt: TGTGCCAGCAGCTCTAGCGGGGGGGCCGTGGAGACCCAGTACTTC

j_gene: TRBJ1-2
v_gene: TRBV27
d_gene: .
abundance: .
CDR3aa: CASRIPDIRGYGYTF
CDR3nt: TGTGCCAGCAGGATTCCGGACATCAGGGGCTATGGCTACACCTTC